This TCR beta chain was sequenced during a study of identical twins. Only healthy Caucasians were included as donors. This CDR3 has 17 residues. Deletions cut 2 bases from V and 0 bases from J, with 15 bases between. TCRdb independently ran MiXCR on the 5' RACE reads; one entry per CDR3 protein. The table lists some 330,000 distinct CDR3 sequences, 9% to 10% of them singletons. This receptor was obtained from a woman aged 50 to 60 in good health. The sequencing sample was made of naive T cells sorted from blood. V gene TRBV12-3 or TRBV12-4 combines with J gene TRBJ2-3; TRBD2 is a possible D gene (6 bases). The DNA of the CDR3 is TGTGCCAGCAGTTTAATTCTCGGCGGGACTAGCACAGATACGCAGTATTTT. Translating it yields CASSLILGGTSTDTQYF.